This TCR beta chain was documented in a study of blood T cell repertoires in COVID-19. Study overall: There were acute and convalescent COVID-19 samples, and they came from the United States, Italy and Spain. The analysed material was cDNA or gDNA that came from T cells, B-cell-depleted T cells, or PBMCs.

Original data processing: For nucleated cells, counts were estimated from reference gene primer amplification. Some clones are missing from TCRdb's copy, which holds only in-frame ones; the method was immunoSEQ multiplex PCR. The V and J calls and the clone size are those of that table, but D and trimming were determined from the DNA. The sample yields 200,000 to 300,000 clones, 70% to 90% seen once. The sample was peripheral blood. This TCR came from a man aged 25-45 years with active or convalescent COVID-19.

The CDR3: CASSPSVGPNYGYTF. In DNA, the CDR3 is TGTGCCAGCTCACCCTCGGTGGGGCCTAACTATGGCTACACCTTC. The chain links TRBV18 to TRBJ1-2; a weak D match, TRBD1 (5 bases). The CDR3 sequence is 15 residues long. V gave up 3 bases and J gave up 0 bases, with 11 bases separating them. Germline CDR1 reads KGHSH; CDR2 reads LQKENI.